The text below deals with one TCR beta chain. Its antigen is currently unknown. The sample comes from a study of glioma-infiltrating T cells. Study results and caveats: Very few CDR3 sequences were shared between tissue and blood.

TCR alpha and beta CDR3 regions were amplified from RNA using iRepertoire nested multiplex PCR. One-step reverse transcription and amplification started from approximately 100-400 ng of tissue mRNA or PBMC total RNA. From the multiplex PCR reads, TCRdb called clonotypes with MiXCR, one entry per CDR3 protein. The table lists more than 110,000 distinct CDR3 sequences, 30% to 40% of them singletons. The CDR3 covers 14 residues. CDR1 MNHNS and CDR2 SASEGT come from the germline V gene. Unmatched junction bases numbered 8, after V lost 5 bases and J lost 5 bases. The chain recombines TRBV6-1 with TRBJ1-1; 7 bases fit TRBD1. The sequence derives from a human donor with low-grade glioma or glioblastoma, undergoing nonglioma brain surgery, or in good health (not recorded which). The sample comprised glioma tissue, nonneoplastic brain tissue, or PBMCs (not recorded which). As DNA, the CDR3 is TGTGCCAGCAGTTCGGGACAGTTTGAGACTGAAGCTTTCTTT. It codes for CASSSGQFETEAFF.